These 20 T cell receptor beta chains were all obtained from the same sample, sequenced in a study of shared clonotypes between healthy human individuals. Produced via immunoSEQ multiplex PCR; TCRdb's table is partial and in-frame only. The table lists roughly 2.2 million clones, about nine tenths of them singletons. Sequencing used naive CD4+ T cells from PBMCs. Subset in this sample: CD45RA+ positively selected. These receptors originate from a man aged 18 to 30 in good health. Some clones in this sample may be carry-over from other donors' samples.

About this clone itself: At the DNA level, this CDR3 is encoded by other sequences in the same sample as well. The V and J genes are TRBV7-9 and TRBJ2-3; no reliable D call. V was clipped by 2 bases and J by 0 bases, with 6 bases between them. Germline CDR1 is SEHNR and CDR2 is FQNEAQ (reference sequence). This CDR3 is 14 amino acids long. The CDR3 coding sequence is TGTGCCAGCAGCTTACGGGCCAGCACAGATACGCAGTATTTT. Translation: CASSLRASTDTQYF.

The chain joins TRBV18 to TRBJ2-7; 9 nucleotides line up with TRBD1. The CDR3 spans 15 residues. Looked up from germline, CDR1 is KGHSH and CDR2 is LQKENI. V was pared by 6 bases and J by 2 bases, with 8 bases of the junction left unmatched. This chain's CDR3 is CASSKPGQGPYEQYF. The CDR3 DNA sequence: TGTGCCAGCTCCAAACCGGGACAGGGACCCTACGAGCAGTACTTC.

This clone has just a few counts. The J gene is TRBJ1-5, the V gene TRBV4-1; D unclear. CDR1 is MGHRA, CDR2 YSYEKL, per germline. There are 14 residues in the CDR3. The V gene lost 1 base and the J gene lost 7 bases, with 11 bases spanning the gap. CDR3 DNA sequence: TGCGCCAGCAGCCAAGTTCAGGCAGGACAGCCCCAGCATTTT. Amino acids: CASSQVQAGQPQHF.

J is TRBJ1-1 and V is TRBV5-4; the D gene is possibly TRBD1 (5 bases). V lost 4 bases and J lost 0, with 13 bases in between. CDR1 and CDR2 (germline): SGHNT, YYREEE (reference sequence). CDR3 length: 15 residues. CDR3 residues: CASSDQGDMNTEAFF. For the CDR3, the DNA is TGTGCCAGCAGCGACCAGGGTGATATGAACACTGAAGCTTTCTTT.

V gene TRBV2 combines with J gene TRBJ2-5, with 7 bases aligning to TRBD1. Unmatched junction bases numbered 8, after V lost 10 bases and J lost 0 bases. CDR3 length: 14 amino acids. Germline values: CDR1 SNHLY, CDR2 FYNNEI. The CDR3 loop is CATAGTVYQETQYF. CDR3 nucleotide sequence: TGTGCCACCGCCGGGACAGTGTACCAAGAGACCCAGTACTTC.

The chain couples TRBV5-1 to TRBJ2-2; 7 bases match TRBD2. Germline V lookup: CDR1 SGHRS, CDR2 YFSETQ. The junction had 5 bases not matched to a gene; V was cut back by 3 bases and J by 3 bases. This CDR3 spans 15 amino acids. CDR3 amino acids: CASSSLAGHTGELFF. CDR3 nucleotides: TGCGCCAGCAGCTCGTTAGCGGGCCACACCGGGGAGCTGTTTTTT. Drawing the rest from reference TRBV5-1 and TRBJ2-2, the complete variable domain is KAGVTQTPRYLIKTRGQQVTLSCSPISGHRSVSWYQQTPGQGLQFLFEYFSETQRNKGNFPGRFSGRQFSNSRSEMNVSTLELGDSALYLCASSSLAGHTGELFFGEGSRLTVL.

This sequence joins TRBV5-1 and TRBJ1-2; 8 nucleotides align to TRBD1. The CDR3 covers 20 residues. The V segment lost 3 bases and the J segment 2 bases; nucleotides outside the gene matches: 21. Germline V gene data show CDR1 as SGHRS and CDR2 as YFSETQ. CDR3 DNA: TGCGCCAGCAGCTCAGATACGAGTCCGAAAAACAGGGGGTCCAACTATGGCTACACCTTC. Its translation: CASSSDTSPKNRGSNYGYTF.

The genes are TRBV5-1 and TRBJ2-3; no reliable D call. Trimming cost V 2 bases and J 2 bases, with 9 bases left between them. Germline V gives CDR1 SGHRS, CDR2 YFSETQ. The CDR3 extends over 14 amino acids. Written as DNA, the CDR3 is TGCGCCAGCAGCTTATCACTTAACACAGATACGCAGTATTTT. Protein sequence: CASSLSLNTDTQYF. Filled out from reference TRBV5-1 and TRBJ2-3, the complete variable domain reads KAGVTQTPRYLIKTRGQQVTLSCSPISGHRSVSWYQQTPGQGLQFLFEYFSETQRNKGNFPGRFSGRQFSNSRSEMNVSTLELGDSALYLCASSLSLNTDTQYFGPGTRLTVL.

This rearrangement joins TRBV18 to TRBJ2-7; weak D call: TRBD1 (5 bases). In germline, CDR1 is KGHSH, CDR2 LQKENI. This CDR3 spans 16 amino acids. The germline V and J ends were trimmed by 3 bases and 3 bases, with 18 bases remaining between them. The CDR3 nucleotides read TGTGCCAGCTCACCCTTCATGGAACAGGCCCACTACGAGCAGTACTTC. Protein: CASSPFMEQAHYEQYF.

V and J are TRBV28 and TRBJ1-5; D possibly corresponds to TRBD1 (5 bases). Germline-derived CDR1 and CDR2 are MDHEN and SYDVKM. There are 15 residues in the CDR3. V lost 3 bases to trimming and J lost 6 bases, with 15 bases between them. The CDR3 DNA reads TGTGCCAGCAGTTTGGGTTCCCAGGGTTTTCAGCCCCAGCATTTT. Translating it yields CASSLGSQGFQPQHF.

This clone was detected only once. The V gene is TRBV15, the J gene TRBJ1-2; no definite D call. Germline lookup yields CDR1 LNHNV and CDR2 YYDKDF (reference sequence). Trimming shortened V by 1 base and J by 5 bases, and 20 bases separated the two germline ends. The CDR3 extends over 17 amino acids. This CDR3 is CATSRGLTVAGMYGYTF. CDR3 nucleotides: TGTGCCACCAGCAGAGGATTGACGGTGGCTGGAATGTATGGCTACACCTTC.

This clone was recorded once. The rearrangement links TRBV6-5 to TRBJ1-1; 8 bases fit TRBD1. The V segment lost 6 bases and the J segment 4 bases; nucleotides outside the gene matches: 7. CDR1 MNHEY and CDR2 SVGAGI come from the germline V gene. The CDR3 extends over 14 amino acids. This CDR3 reads CASSSGGESTEAFF. CDR3 bases: TGTGCCAGCAGCTCAGGGGGCGAGAGCACTGAAGCTTTCTTT.

The chain joins TRBV19 to TRBJ1-2, with no clear D. The V gene's germline CDR1 is LNHDA and CDR2 SQIVND (reference sequence). Trimming stripped 3 bases from V and 4 bases from J, with 12 bases between. The CDR3 is made up of 14 amino acids. CDR3 bases: TGTGCCAGTAGTATTTCAGGAGGATCCTATGGCTACACCTTC. Its protein product is CASSISGGSYGYTF.

V and J are TRBV5-4 and TRBJ1-2; 8 nucleotides agree with TRBD1. J was trimmed by 2 bases and V by 4 bases; bases with no gene match: 4. The germline CDR1 and CDR2 sequences are SGHNT and YYREEE (reference sequence). This CDR3 is built from 14 residues. The CDR3 loop is CASSTWTGNYGYTF. The CDR3, as DNA: TGTGCCAGCAGCACATGGACAGGGAACTATGGCTACACCTTC.

This clone has only one observation. The genes are TRBV29-1 and TRBJ1-1, with 9 bases matching TRBD1. CDR1 is SQVTM, CDR2 ANQGSEA, per germline. The CDR3 contains 16 residues. J was trimmed by 6 bases and V by 4 bases; bases with no gene match: 15. For the CDR3, the DNA is TGCAGCGTTGCCAAGATGATCGGGACAGGGACGGCTGAAGCTTTCTTT. Its protein is CSVAKMIGTGTAEAFF.

The genes are TRBV4-2 and TRBJ1-2; D gene uncertain. CDR3 length equals 14 residues. The germline V and J ends were trimmed by 0 bases and 14 bases, with 19 bases remaining between them. Germline V gene sequence: CDR1 LGHNA, CDR2 YNFKEQ. CDR3 region: CASSQDIGSLARTF. The CDR3 DNA reads as TGTGCCAGCAGCCAAGATATTGGATCTCTGGCTAGGACCTTC.

V usage is TRBV28 and J usage is TRBJ1-2; D gene uncertain. V lost 7 bases and J lost 4, with 25 bases in between. This CDR3 region has 17 residues. CDR1 is MDHEN, CDR2 SYDVKM, per germline. The CDR3 region is CASTTGTRDIGSYGYTF. CDR3 in DNA: TGTGCCAGCACCACCGGTACCAGAGACATTGGTAGCTATGGCTACACCTTC.

The V call is TRBV18, the J call TRBJ2-3; D gene ambiguous. Looked up from germline, CDR1 is KGHSH and CDR2 is LQKENI. Trimming removed 5 bases at V and 6 bases at J, with 12 bases between. The CDR3 sequence is 13 residues long. For the CDR3, the DNA is TGTGCCAGCTCAGAAGGTAGTGGTGATACGCAGTATTTT. Encoded protein: CASSEGSGDTQYF.

The chain recombines TRBV9 with TRBJ2-3; D perhaps matches TRBD2 (5 bases). The V end was cut by 3 bases, the J end by 4 bases, with 15 bases between. This CDR3 spans 15 amino acids. Germline V gives CDR1 SGDLS, CDR2 YYNGEE. The CDR3 DNA is TGTGCCAGCAGCGCCCTCATGGCGGGCTCAGATACGCAGTATTTT. It specifies CASSALMAGSDTQYF.

This rearrangement joins TRBV11-2 to TRBJ2-2, with unresolved D. This CDR3 has 11 amino acids. Trimming stripped 5 bases from V and 8 bases from J, with 6 bases between. Germline CDR1 and CDR2: SGHAT and FQNNGV. In nucleotides, the CDR3 is TGTGCCAGCAGCCCGAGGGGGGAGCTGTTTTTT. This gives the protein CASSPRGELFF.